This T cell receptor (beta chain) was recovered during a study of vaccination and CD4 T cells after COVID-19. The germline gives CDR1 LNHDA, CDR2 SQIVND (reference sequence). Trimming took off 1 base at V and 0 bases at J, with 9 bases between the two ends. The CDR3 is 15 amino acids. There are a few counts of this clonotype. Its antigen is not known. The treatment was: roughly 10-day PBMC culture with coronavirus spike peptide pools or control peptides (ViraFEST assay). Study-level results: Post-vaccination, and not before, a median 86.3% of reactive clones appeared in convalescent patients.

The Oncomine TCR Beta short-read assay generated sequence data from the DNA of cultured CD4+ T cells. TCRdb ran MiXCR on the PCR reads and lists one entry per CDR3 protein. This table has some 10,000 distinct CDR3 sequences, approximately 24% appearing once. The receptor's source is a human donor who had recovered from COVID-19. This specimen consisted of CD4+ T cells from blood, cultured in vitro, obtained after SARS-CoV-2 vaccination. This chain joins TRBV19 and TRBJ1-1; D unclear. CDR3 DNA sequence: TGTGCCAGTAGTATAGTAGGGATCGTGAACACTGAAGCTTTCTTT. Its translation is CASSIVGIVNTEAFF.